This is a list of T cell receptor beta chains from one sample in a study of blood T cells in healthy people across ages. TCRdb re-derived calls from the 5' RACE reads in MiXCR, one entry per CDR3 protein. In the table there are 1,100,000 or so distinct CDR3 sequences, 40% to 55% of which are singletons. The specimen was blood. All receptors derive from a woman aged 55-69 years in good health. Each CDR3 is given with its conserved first and last residue. D genes are given only for firm matches. A clone size is listed for some rows: how often the clone was seen (once, few, many), or a class if it is expanded.

abundance: -
v_gene: TRBV20-1
d_gene: -
j_gene: TRBJ1-1
CDR3aa: CSARPPGSMNTEAFF
CDR3nt: TGCAGTGCTAGGCCCCCAGGGTCTATGAACACTGAAGCTTTCTTT

abundance: few
v_gene: TRBV27
d_gene: -
j_gene: TRBJ2-4
CDR3aa: CASSLRREHIQYF
CDR3nt: TGTGCCAGCAGTTTACGCAGGGAACACATTCAGTACTTC

abundance: -
v_gene: TRBV29-1
d_gene: -
j_gene: TRBJ2-7
CDR3aa: CSVEDPHPQAGSLYEQYF
CDR3nt: TGCAGCGTTGAAGATCCCCATCCCCAAGCCGGGAGCCTGTACGAGCAGTACTTC

abundance: -
v_gene: TRBV20-1
d_gene: TRBD2
j_gene: TRBJ2-7
CDR3aa: CSATSGRAVIEQYF
CDR3nt: TGCAGTGCTACGAGCGGGAGGGCTGTAATAGAGCAGTACTTC

abundance: few
v_gene: TRBV6-5
d_gene: TRBD1
j_gene: TRBJ1-1
CDR3aa: CASSTGQGATEAFF
CDR3nt: TGTGCCAGCAGTACAGGACAGGGGGCGACTGAAGCTTTCTTT

abundance: once
v_gene: TRBV10-2
d_gene: -
j_gene: TRBJ1-6
CDR3aa: CASSEHKGQTLRSSPPHF
CDR3nt: TGCGCCAGCAGTGAGCACAAAGGACAGACCTTAAGGAGTTCACCCCCCCACTTT

abundance: -
v_gene: TRBV20-1
d_gene: -
j_gene: TRBJ2-7
CDR3aa: CSASWQGRDEQYF
CDR3nt: TGCAGTGCTAGTTGGCAGGGCCGGGACGAGCAGTACTTC

abundance: -
v_gene: TRBV5-1
d_gene: TRBD2
j_gene: TRBJ2-7
CDR3aa: CASSFGTTISLSYNEQYF
CDR3nt: TGCGCCAGCAGCTTTGGGACTACAATTTCCCTCTCCTACAATGAGCAGTACTTC

abundance: few
v_gene: TRBV9
d_gene: -
j_gene: TRBJ2-1
CDR3aa: CASSVDIEQFF
CDR3nt: TGTGCCAGCAGCGTAGATATAGAGCAGTTCTTC

abundance: -
v_gene: TRBV27
d_gene: TRBD2
j_gene: TRBJ2-1
CDR3aa: CASSFHGTIGSSYNEQFF
CDR3nt: TGTGCCAGCAGTTTCCATGGGACTATAGGAAGCTCCTACAATGAGCAGTTCTTC

abundance: -
v_gene: TRBV5-5
d_gene: -
j_gene: TRBJ1-2
CDR3aa: CASSLGPDDGYTF
CDR3nt: TGTGCCAGCAGCTTGGGGCCGGACGATGGCTACACCTTC

abundance: -
v_gene: TRBV19
d_gene: -
j_gene: TRBJ2-3
CDR3aa: CASGGHRTADTQYF
CDR3nt: TGTGCCAGTGGGGGGCATCGGACAGCAGATACGCAGTATTTT

abundance: -
v_gene: TRBV25-1
d_gene: -
j_gene: TRBJ1-1
CDR3aa: CASSEYRAGVTEAFF
CDR3nt: TGTGCCAGCAGTGAATACCGAGCAGGGGTCACTGAAGCTTTCTTT

abundance: few
v_gene: TRBV20-1
d_gene: TRBD2
j_gene: TRBJ2-1
CDR3aa: CSALRLASGSLGEQFF
CDR3nt: TGCAGTGCTCTCCGACTAGCTAGCGGGAGTCTTGGTGAGCAGTTCTTC

abundance: many
v_gene: TRBV5-1
d_gene: TRBD1
j_gene: TRBJ1-4
CDR3aa: CASSQQGTGRSEKLFF
CDR3nt: TGCGCCAGCAGCCAACAGGGGACGGGCAGGTCGGAAAAACTGTTTTTT

abundance: few
v_gene: TRBV6-2/TRBV6-3
d_gene: TRBD1
j_gene: TRBJ1-2
CDR3aa: CASSLADRAFGYTF
CDR3nt: TGTGCCAGCAGTTTAGCGGACAGGGCGTTCGGCTACACCTTC

abundance: -
v_gene: TRBV5-1
d_gene: -
j_gene: TRBJ2-5
CDR3aa: CASSLVGPPQYF
CDR3nt: TGCGCCAGCAGCTTAGTTGGCCCCCCGCAGTACTTC

abundance: -
v_gene: TRBV28
d_gene: -
j_gene: TRBJ1-5
CDR3aa: CASSFRGITQPQHF
CDR3nt: TGTGCCAGCAGTTTTAGGGGGATCACTCAGCCCCAGCATTTT

abundance: -
v_gene: TRBV27
d_gene: -
j_gene: TRBJ1-2
CDR3aa: CASRERGRNYGYTF
CDR3nt: TGTGCCAGCAGGGAAAGGGGACGGAACTATGGCTACACCTTC

abundance: -
v_gene: TRBV6-5
d_gene: TRBD2
j_gene: TRBJ2-7
CDR3aa: CASSHYGGRVYEQYF
CDR3nt: TGTGCCAGCAGTCACTACGGCGGGAGGGTCTACGAGCAGTACTTC

abundance: once
v_gene: TRBV5-1
d_gene: -
j_gene: TRBJ2-5
CDR3aa: CASSLDGGRAQETQYF
CDR3nt: TGCGCCAGCAGCTTGGACGGCGGAAGAGCCCAAGAGACCCAGTACTTC

abundance: -
v_gene: TRBV29-1
d_gene: TRBD2
j_gene: TRBJ2-1
CDR3aa: CSGYGTINNEQFF
CDR3nt: TGCAGCGGCTATGGGACTATCAACAATGAGCAGTTCTTC

abundance: -
v_gene: TRBV27
d_gene: -
j_gene: TRBJ1-4
CDR3aa: CASSEPGRVGEKLFF
CDR3nt: TGTGCCAGCAGCGAACCGGGCCGAGTGGGTGAAAAACTGTTTTTT

abundance: few
v_gene: TRBV20-1
d_gene: TRBD1
j_gene: TRBJ2-1
CDR3aa: CSARRDTGGLDNEQFF
CDR3nt: TGCAGTGCTAGGCGGGACACAGGGGGCCTGGACAATGAGCAGTTCTTC

abundance: -
v_gene: TRBV20-1
d_gene: TRBD2
j_gene: TRBJ2-3
CDR3aa: CSARTSGAVSTDTQYF
CDR3nt: TGCAGTGCCAGGACTAGCGGCGCAGTTAGCACAGATACGCAGTATTTT

abundance: few
v_gene: TRBV21-1
d_gene: -
j_gene: TRBJ2-7
CDR3aa: CASSKVGSGTQYF
CDR3nt: -

abundance: many
v_gene: TRBV6-6
d_gene: TRBD2
j_gene: TRBJ2-3
CDR3aa: CASSDLSGRTTDTQYF
CDR3nt: TGTGCCAGCAGCGACCTTAGCGGGAGGACTACAGATACGCAGTATTTT

abundance: few
v_gene: TRBV27
d_gene: -
j_gene: TRBJ2-4
CDR3aa: CASSPQSGINIQYF
CDR3nt: TGTGCCAGCAGCCCACAATCCGGGATAAACATTCAGTACTTC

abundance: -
v_gene: TRBV5-6
d_gene: TRBD1
j_gene: TRBJ2-7
CDR3aa: CASSLTSTGVGSYEQYF
CDR3nt: TGTGCCAGCAGCTTAACTTCAACAGGGGTGGGCTCCTACGAGCAGTACTTC